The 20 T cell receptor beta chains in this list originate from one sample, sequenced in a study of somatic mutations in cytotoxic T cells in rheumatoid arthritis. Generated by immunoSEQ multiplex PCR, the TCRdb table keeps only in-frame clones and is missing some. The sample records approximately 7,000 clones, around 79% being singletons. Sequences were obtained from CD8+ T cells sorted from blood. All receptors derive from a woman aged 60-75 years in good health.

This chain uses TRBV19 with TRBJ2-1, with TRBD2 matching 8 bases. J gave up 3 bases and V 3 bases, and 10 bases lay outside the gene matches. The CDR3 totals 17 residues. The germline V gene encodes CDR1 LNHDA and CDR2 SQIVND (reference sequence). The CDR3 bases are TGTGCCAGTAGTATCGGCCTAGCGGGTGGGGGCTACAATGAGCAGTTCTTC. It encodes CASSIGLAGGGYNEQFF.

The DNA for the CDR3 is TGCGCCAGCAGCCAAAAGTCGAATCTAGCGGGAGGACTGAATGAGCAGTTCTTC. Its protein product is CASSQKSNLAGGLNEQFF. This rearrangement joins TRBV4-3 to TRBJ2-1; 11 bases line up with TRBD2. Germline V gene data show CDR1 as LGHNA and CDR2 as YSLEER. V dropped 2 bases and J dropped 7; count of bases not matched to a gene: 13. The CDR3 runs to 18 residues.

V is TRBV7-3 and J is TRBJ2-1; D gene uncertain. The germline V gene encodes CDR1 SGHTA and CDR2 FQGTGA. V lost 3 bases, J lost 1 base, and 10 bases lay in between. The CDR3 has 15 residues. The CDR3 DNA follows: TGTGCCAGCAGCTTCTTTGGCGGTTCCTACAATGAGCAGTTCTTC. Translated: CASSFFGGSYNEQFF.

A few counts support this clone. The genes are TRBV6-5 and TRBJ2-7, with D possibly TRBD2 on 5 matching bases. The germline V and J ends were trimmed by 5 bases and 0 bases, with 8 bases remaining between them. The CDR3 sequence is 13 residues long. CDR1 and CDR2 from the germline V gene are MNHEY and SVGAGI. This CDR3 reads CASSVGSSYEQYF. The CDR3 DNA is TGTGCCAGCAGTGTGGGGAGCTCCTACGAGCAGTACTTC.

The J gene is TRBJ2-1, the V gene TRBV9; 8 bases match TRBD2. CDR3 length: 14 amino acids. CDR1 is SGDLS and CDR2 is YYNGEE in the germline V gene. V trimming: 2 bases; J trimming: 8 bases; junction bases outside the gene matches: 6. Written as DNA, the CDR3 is TGTGCCAGCAGCGTGGAGCGGGAGTGGGATGAGCAGTTCTTC. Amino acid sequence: CASSVEREWDEQFF.

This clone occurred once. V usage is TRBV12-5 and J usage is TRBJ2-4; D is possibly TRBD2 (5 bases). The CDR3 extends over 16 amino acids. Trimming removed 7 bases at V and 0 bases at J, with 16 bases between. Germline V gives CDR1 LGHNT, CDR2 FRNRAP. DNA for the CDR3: TGTGCTAGTGCCCCGGTAGGGAGTTTAGCCAAAAACATTCAGTACTTC. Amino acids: CASAPVGSLAKNIQYF.

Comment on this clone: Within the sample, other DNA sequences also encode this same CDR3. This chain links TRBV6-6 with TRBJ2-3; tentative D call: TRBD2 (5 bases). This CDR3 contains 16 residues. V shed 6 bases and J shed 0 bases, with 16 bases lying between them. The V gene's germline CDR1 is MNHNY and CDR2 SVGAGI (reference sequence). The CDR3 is CASSSQAVPSTDTQYF. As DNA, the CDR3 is TGTGCCAGCAGCTCCCAAGCGGTTCCTAGCACAGATACGCAGTATTTT.

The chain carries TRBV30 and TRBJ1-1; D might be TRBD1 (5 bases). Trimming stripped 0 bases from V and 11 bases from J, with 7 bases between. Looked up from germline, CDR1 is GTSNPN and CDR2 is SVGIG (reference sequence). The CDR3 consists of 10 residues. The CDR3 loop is CAWSVQAAFF. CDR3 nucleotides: TGTGCCTGGAGTGTACAGGCCGCTTTCTTT.

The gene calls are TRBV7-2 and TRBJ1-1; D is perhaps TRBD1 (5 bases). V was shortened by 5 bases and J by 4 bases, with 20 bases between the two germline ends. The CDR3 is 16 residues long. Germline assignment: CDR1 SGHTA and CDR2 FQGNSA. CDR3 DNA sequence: TGTGCCAGCAGCACCTCCTCGGCAGGGTTGGCCACTGAAGCTTTCTTT. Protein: CASSTSSAGLATEAFF.

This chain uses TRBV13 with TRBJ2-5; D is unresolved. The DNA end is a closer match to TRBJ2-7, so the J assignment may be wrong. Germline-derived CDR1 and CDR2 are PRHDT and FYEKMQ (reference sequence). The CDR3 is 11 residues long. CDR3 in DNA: TGTGCCAGCAGCTTAGGTTACGAGCAGTACTTC. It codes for CASSLGYEQYF.

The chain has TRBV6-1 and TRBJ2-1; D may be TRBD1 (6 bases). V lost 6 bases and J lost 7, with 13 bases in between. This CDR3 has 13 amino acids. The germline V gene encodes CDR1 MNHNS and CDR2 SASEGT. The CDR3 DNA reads TGTGCCAGCAGGGAGGCAGGGGCTAATGAGCAGTTCTTC. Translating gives CASREAGANEQFF.

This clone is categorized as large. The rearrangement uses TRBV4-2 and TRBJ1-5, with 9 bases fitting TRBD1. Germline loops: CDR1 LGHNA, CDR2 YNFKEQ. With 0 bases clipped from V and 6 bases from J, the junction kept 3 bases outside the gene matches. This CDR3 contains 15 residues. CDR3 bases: TGTGCCAGCAGCCAAGAGGACAGGGGATCTCAGCCCCAGCATTTT. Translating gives CASSQEDRGSQPQHF.

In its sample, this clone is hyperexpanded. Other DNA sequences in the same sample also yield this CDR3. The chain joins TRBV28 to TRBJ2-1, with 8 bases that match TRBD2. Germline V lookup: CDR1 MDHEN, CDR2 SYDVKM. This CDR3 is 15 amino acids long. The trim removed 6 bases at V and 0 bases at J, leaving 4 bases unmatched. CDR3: CASRPGGVSYNEQFF. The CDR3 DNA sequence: TGTGCCAGCAGGCCCGGGGGGGTCTCCTACAATGAGCAGTTCTTC.

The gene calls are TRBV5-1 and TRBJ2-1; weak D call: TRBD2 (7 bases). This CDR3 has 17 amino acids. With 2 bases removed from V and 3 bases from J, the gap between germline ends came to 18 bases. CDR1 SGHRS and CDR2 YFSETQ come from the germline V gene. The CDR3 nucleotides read TGCGCCAGCAGCTTCCCTGCGGGGGCGCCGGGCTACAATGAGCAGTTCTTC. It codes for CASSFPAGAPGYNEQFF.

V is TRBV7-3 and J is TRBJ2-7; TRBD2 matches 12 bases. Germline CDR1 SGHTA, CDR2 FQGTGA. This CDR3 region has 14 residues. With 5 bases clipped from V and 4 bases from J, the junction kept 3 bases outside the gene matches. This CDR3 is CASSPSGGAYEQYF. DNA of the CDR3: TGTGCCAGCAGCCCTAGCGGGGGGGCTTACGAGCAGTACTTC.

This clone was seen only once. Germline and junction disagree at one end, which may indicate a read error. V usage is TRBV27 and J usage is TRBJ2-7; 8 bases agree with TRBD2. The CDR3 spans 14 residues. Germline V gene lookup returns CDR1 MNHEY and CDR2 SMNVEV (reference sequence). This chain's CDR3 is CATSIWTSSYEQYF. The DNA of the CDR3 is TGTGCCACCTCGATCTGGACTAGCTCCTACGAGCAGTACTTT.

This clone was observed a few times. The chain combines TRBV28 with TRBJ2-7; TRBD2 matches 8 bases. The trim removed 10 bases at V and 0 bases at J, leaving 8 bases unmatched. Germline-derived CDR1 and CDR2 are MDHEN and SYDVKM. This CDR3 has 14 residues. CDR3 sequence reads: CATSIGTSSYEQYF. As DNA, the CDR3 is TGTGCCACCTCGATCGGGACTAGCTCCTACGAGCAGTACTTC.

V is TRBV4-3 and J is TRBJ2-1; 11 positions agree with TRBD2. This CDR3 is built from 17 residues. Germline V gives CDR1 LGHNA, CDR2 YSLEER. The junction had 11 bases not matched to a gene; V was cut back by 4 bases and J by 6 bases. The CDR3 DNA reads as TGCGCCAGCAGCCCCACCTTACTAGCGGGAGACCTCAATGAGCAGTTCTTC. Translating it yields CASSPTLLAGDLNEQFF.

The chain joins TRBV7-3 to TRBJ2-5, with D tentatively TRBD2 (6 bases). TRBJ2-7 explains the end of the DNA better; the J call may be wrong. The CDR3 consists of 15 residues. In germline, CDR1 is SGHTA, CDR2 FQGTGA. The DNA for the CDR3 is TGTGCCAGCAGCTTAATGGGGGGTTCAGTCTACGAGCAGTACTTC. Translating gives CASSLMGGSVYEQYF.

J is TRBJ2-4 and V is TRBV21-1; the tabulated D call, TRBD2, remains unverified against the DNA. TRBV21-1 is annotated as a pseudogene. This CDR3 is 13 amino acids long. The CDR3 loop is CASRVGAKNIQYF. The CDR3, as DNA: TGTGCCTCCCGGGTAGGTGCCAAAAACATTCAGTACTTC.